This T cell receptor (beta chain) was sequenced during a study of graft-versus-host responses after intestinal transplantation. The CDR3 is made up of 18 amino acids. Germline V gene data show CDR1 as SGHDT and CDR2 as YYEEEE. V lost 4 bases and J lost 2; bases outside the gene matches: 14. This clone has just one count. What it binds is not known. Profiling relied on immunoSEQ multiplex PCR, and the TCRdb table lists in-frame clones only, not all of them. The sample shows some 87,000 clones, 85% to 95% of them seen only once. The chain uses TRBV5-6 and TRBJ2-3; 9 bases line up with TRBD1. Material: unstimulated CD8+ T cells sorted from spleen or lymph node cells, obtained before transplant. The sequence derives from a human donor who was the organ donor for an intestinal transplant. CDR3 loop: CASSPTLGGQGFTDTQYF. Written as DNA, the CDR3 is TGTGCCAGCAGCCCAACCTTGGGGGGACAGGGTTTCACAGATACGCAGTATTTT.